The subject of this entry is one TCR beta chain. The assay was immunoSEQ multiplex PCR, and TCRdb's table has in-frame clones only and misses some. The table shows a few hundred thousand clones, with 80% to 90% occurring only once. These data are taken from a study of blood T cell repertoires in COVID-19. Study as a whole: COVID-19 samples, acute and convalescent, were from the United States, Italy and Spain. T cells, B-cell-depleted T cells, or PBMCs supplied cDNA or gDNA.

Patients from Seattle were sampled longitudinally, starting during active infection. The specimen sequenced was peripheral blood. This TCR derives from a man aged 18 to 30 with COVID-19, enrolled during active disease.

CDR3 in amino acids: CASGHRGVTDTQYF. CDR3 DNA sequence: TGTGCTAGTGGTCACCGGGGGGTCACAGATACGCAGTATTTT. The rearrangement uses TRBV12-5 and TRBJ2-3; 7 positions match TRBD2. CDR3 length equals 14 residues. Germline loops: CDR1 LGHNT, CDR2 FRNRAP. V shed 5 bases, J shed 2 bases, and the junction held 4 bases outside the gene matches.